The 6 T cell receptor beta chains reported below all come from one sample, sequenced in a study of cytomegalovirus exposure and HLA in healthy donors. The PCR was carried out with 60 Vbeta primers and 13 Jbeta primers. The data were produced by immunoSEQ multiplex PCR, yet TCRdb's version contains in-frame clones alone and is incomplete. The sample consists of about 180,000 clones, approximately 82% of them appearing once. The specimen was PBMCs. Source of these receptors: a girl aged 2 to 10 in good health and CMV-seropositive.

The genes are TRBV19 and TRBJ2-7, with D unclear. Trimming took 1 base from V and 0 from J, leaving 10 bases between them. The CDR3 runs 15 residues. Germline-derived CDR1 and CDR2 are LNHDA and SQIVND (reference sequence). The CDR3 nucleotides are TGTGCCAGTAGTATAGTAAGACGGAGCTCCTACGAGCAGTACTTC. Residues: CASSIVRRSSYEQYF.

There are a few counts of this clone. The chain couples TRBV6-5 to TRBJ1-5; D remains ambiguous. V gave up 4 bases and J gave up 6 bases, with 7 bases separating them. The CDR3 extends over 12 amino acids. CDR1 MNHEY and CDR2 SVGAGI come from the germline V gene. This CDR3 is CASSLPGQPQHF. CDR3 nucleotide sequence: TGTGCCAGCAGTTTGCCGGGTCAGCCCCAGCATTTT.

The rearrangement joins TRBV11-2 to TRBJ2-5, with 7 bases identical to TRBD1. This CDR3 spans 14 amino acids. V lost 4 bases to trimming and J lost 11 bases; unmatched junction nucleotides: 13. Germline V gene lookup returns CDR1 SGHAT and CDR2 FQNNGV. In DNA form, the CDR3 reads TGTGCCAGCAGCTCCGACAGGGCCGACGATGAGCAGTACTTC. This sequence encodes CASSSDRADDEQYF.

Remarks on this clone: This is likely a read error, given that the CDR3 carries no conserved phenylalanine or tryptophan at its end. It is unclear where the CDR3 begins or ends on the DNA, so no DNA is shown, and the CDR3 is as TCRdb lists it. This chain joins TRBV19 and TRBJ2-6; the table calls TRBD1, which could not be checked here. From its first to its last residue, the CDR3 has 12 amino acids. In germline, CDR1 is LNHDA, CDR2 SQIVND (reference sequence). Here the CDR3 reads CASSTRTGSLSL.

CDR3 DNA sequence: TGTGCCAGTAGGGGGGGACAGTACTACAATGAGCAGTTCTTC. Protein sequence: CASRGGQYYNEQFF. The V and J genes are TRBV19 and TRBJ2-1, with a weak D call TRBD1 (7 bases). CDR3 length: 14 amino acids. Per the germline V gene, CDR1 is LNHDA and CDR2 is SQIVND (reference sequence). V lost 6 bases to trimming and J lost 3 bases, with 12 bases between them.

The rearrangement joins TRBV5-1 to TRBJ2-1; D might be TRBD2 (5 bases). The CDR3 totals 15 residues. V was pared by 1 base and J by 4 bases, with 12 bases between. Germline-derived CDR1 and CDR2 are SGHRS and YFSETQ. The DNA for the CDR3 is TGCGCCAGCAGCTTGAGGCCTGGCGGGTACAATGAGCAGTTCTTC. Its translation: CASSLRPGGYNEQFF.